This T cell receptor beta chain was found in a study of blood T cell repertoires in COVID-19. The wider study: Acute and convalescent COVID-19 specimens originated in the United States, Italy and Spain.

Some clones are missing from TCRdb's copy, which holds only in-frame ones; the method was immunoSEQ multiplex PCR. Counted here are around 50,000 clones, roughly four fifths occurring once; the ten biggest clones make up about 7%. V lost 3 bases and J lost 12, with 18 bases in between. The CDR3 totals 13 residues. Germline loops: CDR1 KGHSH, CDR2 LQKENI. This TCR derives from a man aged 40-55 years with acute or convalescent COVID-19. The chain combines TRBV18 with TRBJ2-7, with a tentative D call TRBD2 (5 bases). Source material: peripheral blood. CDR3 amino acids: CASSPTDLLEGYF. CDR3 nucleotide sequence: TGTGCCAGCTCACCCACGGACTTACTTGAGGGGTACTTC.